The clone carrying this T cell receptor (beta chain) was counted a few times. The antigen is undetermined. This sample is drawn from a study of T cell repertoires in cytomegalovirus infection. General study findings and limits: HLA-C-restricted CMV clonotypes gave the most frequent clonotype in two of eight donors.

TCRdb used MiXCR to reprocess the reads, holding one entry per CDR3 protein. The table includes a few hundred thousand distinct CDR3 sequences, 40% detected once. This clonotype was sampled from a human donor in good health (CMV status not recorded). Some clones in this sample may be carry-over from other donors' samples. This specimen was cultured PBMCs, taken from culture after CMV antigen stimulation.

As DNA, the CDR3 is TGTGCCAGCAGACCAGATGGGGCCAACTATGGCTACACCTTC. This sequence encodes CASRPDGANYGYTF. The chain has TRBV6-4 and TRBJ1-2; the D gene is possibly TRBD1 (5 bases). This CDR3 contains 14 residues. Germline CDR1 and CDR2: MRHNA and SNTAGT. The V gene lost 6 bases and the J gene lost 2 bases, with 13 bases spanning the gap.